Detailed here is one TCR beta chain. The antigen is unknown. After removal of 2 bases from V and 6 bases from J, the junction contained 4 bases not matched to a gene. Germline V gives CDR1 SGHTA, CDR2 FQGTGA. CDR3 size: 15 residues. Unique molecular identifiers were added to individual cDNA molecules. TCRdb re-analysed the 5' RACE reads in MiXCR, keeping a single row per CDR3 protein. The table includes some 81,000 distinct CDR3 sequences, about 15% detected once. This record comes from a study of early T cells in non-severe SARS-CoV-2 infection. Study details: Investigators sequenced bulk RNA drawn from unsorted whole blood, and chains remained unpaired.

Findings of the study overall: The study's VDJdb matching favored anti-spike CD8 responses and missed private and CD4 specificities.

The sequence came from an adult who was a healthcare worker with PCR-confirmed SARS-CoV-2 infection or an uninfected control (not recorded which). The sample comprised whole blood. This chain connects TRBV7-3 to TRBJ2-2; 9 positions agree with TRBD2. CDR3 in amino acids: CASSLYSGSPGELFF. CDR3 DNA sequence: TGTGCCAGCAGCTTATATAGCGGGAGCCCCGGGGAGCTGTTTTTT.